The 13 T cell receptor beta chains reported below all come from one sample, sequenced in a study of blood T cell repertoires in COVID-19. Profiling relied on immunoSEQ multiplex PCR, and the TCRdb table lists in-frame clones only, not all of them. This sample carries roughly 130,000 clones, about 80% of them seen once, and the ten largest clones take approximately 12%. What was sequenced was peripheral blood. The receptors originated from a woman between 55 and 75 years old with acute or convalescent COVID-19.

The V call is TRBV24-1, the J call TRBJ2-1; tentatively, D is TRBD2 (6 bases). CDR1 is KGHDR, CDR2 SFDVKD, per germline. Trimming removed 3 bases from V and 7 bases from J, with 9 bases in between. This CDR3 is 13 amino acids long. The CDR3 region has the DNA TGTGCCACCAGTGATGGAGGGGAGAATGAGCAGTTCTTC. It yields the protein CATSDGGENEQFF.

This chain joins TRBV5-8 and TRBJ2-2, with D maybe TRBD2 (5 bases). The CDR3 consists of 15 residues. Germline CDR1 and CDR2: SGHTS and YDEGEE. Trimming removed 2 bases at V and 1 base at J, with 9 bases between. The DNA for the CDR3 is TGTGCCAGCAGCTTTGGACTCATGAACACCGGGGAGCTGTTTTTT. Encoded protein: CASSFGLMNTGELFF.

The genes are TRBV11-2 and TRBJ1-1; D not certain. Trimming took 3 bases from V and 0 from J, leaving 8 bases between them. Germline CDR1 SGHAT, CDR2 FQNNGV. This CDR3 spans 14 amino acids. The CDR3 protein is CASSLAVMNTEAFF. Here the CDR3 DNA reads TGTGCCAGCAGCTTGGCGGTTATGAACACTGAAGCTTTCTTT.

The chain combines TRBV2 with TRBJ2-1, with D possibly TRBD2 on 6 matching bases. The CDR3 sequence is 16 residues long. In germline, CDR1 is SNHLY, CDR2 FYNNEI. Trimming took off 4 bases at V and 8 bases at J, with 21 bases between the two ends. The CDR3 sequence: CASSGRVSLVNDEQFF. CDR3 DNA: TGTGCCAGCAGTGGGAGGGTCAGTCTTGTTAACGATGAGCAGTTCTTC.

The genes are TRBV5-1 and TRBJ1-2, with TRBD1 as a possible D gene (6 bases). The CDR3 consists of 14 residues. In germline, CDR1 is SGHRS, CDR2 YFSETQ. V was shortened by 7 bases and J by 2 bases, with 15 bases between the two germline ends. The CDR3 loop reads CASANGGGNYGYTF. CDR3 nucleotide sequence: TGCGCCAGCGCGAACGGGGGGGGCAACTATGGCTACACCTTC.

This clone was seen a single time. This chain links TRBV25-1 with TRBJ1-2, with D perhaps TRBD1 (5 bases). The germline V gene has CDR1 MGHDK and CDR2 SYGVNS. Deletions cut 2 bases from V and 8 bases from J, with 18 bases between. The CDR3 loop spans 15 amino acids. The CDR3 loop reads CASSEALQGLLGYTF. Written as DNA, the CDR3 is TGTGCCAGCAGTGAAGCCCTCCAGGGATTGTTAGGCTACACCTTC.

The rearrangement links TRBV7-9 to TRBJ1-1; 10 bases agree with TRBD1. The CDR3 contains 15 residues. V lost 1 base and J lost 6; bases outside the gene matches: 5. The V gene's germline CDR1 is SEHNR and CDR2 FQNEAQ (reference sequence). In DNA, the CDR3 is TGTGCCAGCAGCTTAGTAAGACAGGGGGCGTCTGAAGCTTTCTTT. Amino acid sequence: CASSLVRQGASEAFF.

The CDR3 protein is CASSQWRDRGRSTEAFF. DNA of the CDR3: TGTGCCAGCAGCCAATGGAGGGACAGGGGGCGAAGCACTGAAGCTTTCTTT. The gene calls are TRBV4-2 and TRBJ1-1; 12 bases line up with TRBD1. The germline CDR1 and CDR2 sequences are LGHNA and YNFKEQ. This CDR3 has 17 residues. Trimming removed 2 bases from V and 4 bases from J; junction bases left unmatched: 8.

This rearrangement joins TRBV7-3 to TRBJ1-6, with D possibly matching TRBD1 (5 bases). The V end lost 1 base, the J end lost 7 bases, and 11 bases lay between the germline ends. CDR1 SGHTA and CDR2 FQGTGA come from the germline V gene. CDR3 length equals 15 residues. This CDR3 is CASSLSPGPNSPLHF. The CDR3 DNA reads TGTGCCAGCAGCTTAAGTCCAGGGCCGAATTCACCCCTCCACTTT. The full variable domain, its missing parts supplied by reference TRBV7-3 and TRBJ1-6, is GAGVSQTPSNKVTEKGKYVELRCDPISGHTALYWYRQSLGQGPEFLIYFQGTGAADDSGLPNDRFFAVRPEGSVSTLKIQRTERGDSAVYLCASSLSPGPNSPLHFGNGTRLTVT.

The CDR3 loop is CASSFDRVLYNEQFF. The CDR3 nucleotides read TGTGCCAGCAGCTTTGACAGGGTTTTGTACAATGAGCAGTTCTTC. J is TRBJ2-1 and V is TRBV6-5; TRBD1 matches at 7 bases. Trimming removed 6 bases from V and 4 bases from J; junction bases left unmatched: 9. The CDR3 runs 15 residues. CDR1 is MNHEY and CDR2 is SVGAGI in the germline V gene.

This clone has more than one count but fewer than ten. This chain joins TRBV2 and TRBJ1-3; D unresolved. V lost 2 bases and J 0 bases, leaving 14 bases between the germline ends. This CDR3 is 17 amino acids long. The germline V gene encodes CDR1 SNHLY and CDR2 FYNNEI. CDR3 amino acids: CASSERGTFNSGNTIYF. The DNA for the CDR3 is TGTGCCAGCAGTGAAAGAGGAACCTTTAACTCTGGAAACACCATATATTTT.

The J gene is TRBJ2-3, the V gene TRBV5-1, with D perhaps matching TRBD2 (5 bases). V was cut by 6 bases and J by 7 bases, with 12 bases left in between. Germline loops: CDR1 SGHRS, CDR2 YFSETQ. This CDR3 is 12 amino acids long. The CDR3 nucleotides read TGCGCCAGCATGGAGTCGACTAATACGCAGTATTTT. Protein: CASMESTNTQYF.

The rearrangement links TRBV9 to TRBJ2-3, with D possibly being TRBD2 (5 bases). Trimming took 1 base from V and 1 from J, leaving 10 bases between them. Germline loops: CDR1 SGDLS, CDR2 YYNGEE. The CDR3 contains 15 residues. CDR3 DNA: TGTGCCAGCAGCGTAAGCGGCTCTGGCACAGATACGCAGTATTTT. Translated: CASSVSGSGTDTQYF.